The 23 T cell receptor beta chains reported below all come from one sample, sequenced in a study of T cell changes during pregnancy in multiple sclerosis. Data came from immunoSEQ multiplex PCR; TCRdb stores just in-frame clones and leaves some out. Here the sample spans approximately 17,000 clones, around four fifths being singletons. The material was CD8+ T cells from peripheral blood mononuclear cells, obtained in the second trimester of pregnancy. All receptors derive from a female donor in good health, enrolled as a control in a pregnancy study.

The rearrangement joins TRBV19 to TRBJ1-2; 7 bases match TRBD1. This CDR3 region has 14 residues. Germline CDR1 is LNHDA and CDR2 is SQIVND (reference sequence). Trimming cost V 4 bases and J 2 bases; bases outside gene matches: 4. The CDR3 here is CASSRTGVNYGYTF. In DNA, the CDR3 is TGTGCCAGTAGTAGAACAGGGGTCAACTATGGCTACACCTTC.

The chain employs TRBV7-9 and TRBJ1-1, with D tentatively TRBD1 (6 bases). The V end was cut by 6 bases, the J end by 3 bases, with 20 bases between. Germline V gene data show CDR1 as SEHNR and CDR2 as FQNEAQ (reference sequence). CDR3 size: 16 residues. CDR3 nucleotides: TGTGCCAGCAGTCCCCAACTTGGACAGAAAGACACTGAAGCTTTCTTT. Amino acids: CASSPQLGQKDTEAFF.

CDR3 nucleotide sequence: TGTGCCAGCAGTGAAACCCCCGGGACAGGGGGCCGGTCACCCCTCCACTTT. It specifies CASSETPGTGGRSPLHF. The V call is TRBV2, the J call TRBJ1-6, with 12 bases lining up with TRBD1. V shed 2 bases and J 10 bases; nucleotides not matched to a gene: 9. The germline V gene encodes CDR1 SNHLY and CDR2 FYNNEI. The CDR3 is made up of 17 amino acids. Based on the CDR3 plus reference TRBV2 and TRBJ1-6, the full variable domain is EPEVTQTPSHQVTQMGQEVILRCVPISNHLYFYWYRQILGQKVEFLVSFYNNEISEKSEIFDDQFSVERPDGSNFTLKIRSTKLEDSAMYFCASSETPGTGGRSPLHFGNGTRLTVT.

This rearrangement joins TRBV4-2 to TRBJ2-7; weak D call: TRBD1 (6 bases). Germline loops: CDR1 LGHNA, CDR2 YNFKEQ. This CDR3 comprises 16 residues. Trimming stripped 1 base from V and 4 bases from J, with 17 bases between. This chain's CDR3 is CASSQVQGHQEYEQYF. Here the CDR3 DNA reads TGTGCCAGCAGCCAAGTTCAGGGGCACCAAGAATACGAGCAGTACTTC.

This clone was observed once. V usage is TRBV19 and J usage is TRBJ1-1; D perhaps matches TRBD1 (5 bases). Trimming removed 6 bases at V and 3 bases at J, with 14 bases between. The CDR3 has 14 amino acids. Germline CDR1 and CDR2: LNHDA and SQIVND (reference sequence). CDR3 coding DNA: TGTGCCAGTAGAAGGCAGGGCCTTCACACTGAAGCTTTCTTT. The encoded protein is CASRRQGLHTEAFF.

The chain couples TRBV15 to TRBJ1-2; D uncertain. V gave up 4 bases and J gave up 8 bases, with 14 bases separating them. The V gene's germline CDR1 is LNHNV and CDR2 YYDKDF (reference sequence). The CDR3 totals 13 residues. CDR3 DNA: TGTGCCACCAGCACCACATCGGGTGGCGGCTACACCTTC. This sequence encodes CATSTTSGGGYTF.

DNA of the CDR3: TGTGCCAGCAGTGACGGAGCGGGGTCGGGGGAGCAGTACTTC. It codes for CASSDGAGSGEQYF. The J gene is TRBJ2-7, the V gene TRBV6-4; TRBD2 aligns across 7 bases. Per germline, CDR1 MRHNA and CDR2 SNTAGT. This CDR3 spans 14 amino acids. J gave up 7 bases and V 2 bases, and 8 bases lay outside the gene matches.

The rearrangement joins TRBV27 to TRBJ2-1; D is undetermined. Per the germline V gene, CDR1 is MNHEY and CDR2 is SMNVEV (reference sequence). V lost 6 bases to trimming and J lost 6 bases, with 12 bases between them. The CDR3 spans 13 residues. The DNA of the CDR3 is TGTGCCAGCAGCTTGTCAGTTGTCAATGAGCAGTTCTTC. Its protein product is CASSLSVVNEQFF.

The J gene is TRBJ2-2, the V gene TRBV7-8; 13 nucleotides align to TRBD2. V trimming: 5 bases; J trimming: 6 bases; junction bases outside the gene matches: 6. This CDR3 region has 16 residues. The V gene's germline CDR1 is SGHVS and CDR2 FQNEAQ. CDR3 in amino acids: CASSPGLAGLPGELFF. Here the CDR3 DNA reads TGTGCCAGCAGCCCGGGACTAGCGGGACTCCCCGGGGAGCTGTTTTTT.

This clone has a single count. The V call is TRBV10-3, the J call TRBJ1-5; D is possibly TRBD1 (6 bases). V was pared by 8 bases and J by 2 bases, with 10 bases between. The CDR3 contains 13 residues. CDR1 and CDR2 (germline): ENHRY, SYGVKD. Here the CDR3 DNA reads TGTGCCATCGGGGGCTGGGGCAATCAGCCCCAGCATTTT. Protein sequence: CAIGGWGNQPQHF.

The V call is TRBV5-1, the J call TRBJ1-5; TRBD1 is a possible D gene (5 bases). This CDR3 region has 15 residues. Germline values: CDR1 SGHRS, CDR2 YFSETQ. Trimming removed 0 bases from V and 10 bases from J, with 17 bases in between. Written as DNA, the CDR3 is TGCGCCAGCAGCTTGGGATGGGGCAGCTCAGATCCCCAGCATTTT. Its translation is CASSLGWGSSDPQHF.

This sequence joins TRBV9 and TRBJ1-1; D is possibly TRBD1 (5 bases). From germline, CDR1 is SGDLS and CDR2 YYNGEE. Between the trimmed V and J ends, which lost 3 bases and 3 bases, there was a span of 15 bases. This CDR3 is built from 15 residues. The CDR3 loop is CASSGRRGLYTEAFF. CDR3 nucleotides: TGTGCCAGCAGCGGAAGGAGGGGACTCTACACTGAAGCTTTCTTT.

This rearrangement joins TRBV30 to TRBJ2-5, with D tentatively TRBD1 (5 bases). Gene TRBJ2-7 matches the end of the DNA better, so the J call may be wrong. From germline, CDR1 is GTSNPN and CDR2 SVGIG (reference sequence). The CDR3 totals 12 residues. This CDR3 reads CAWSATGHEQYF. DNA for the CDR3: TGTGCCTGGAGTGCTACAGGTCACGAGCAGTACTTC.

The chain joins TRBV4-2 to TRBJ2-3; 13 bases map to TRBD2. The CDR3 runs 17 residues. V gave up 5 bases and J gave up 3 bases; unmatched junction bases: 8. Germline V gene sequence: CDR1 LGHNA, CDR2 YNFKEQ. The CDR3 is CASSTRLLAGGTDTQYF. DNA for the CDR3: TGTGCCAGCAGCACCCGTCTACTAGCGGGGGGGACAGATACGCAGTATTTT.

The V call is TRBV5-1, the J call TRBJ2-2; TRBD2 is a possible D gene (5 bases). The CDR3 contains 13 residues. Germline V gene lookup returns CDR1 SGHRS and CDR2 YFSETQ. V lost 3 bases and J lost 5, with 8 bases in between. This CDR3 reads CASSSSGTGELFF. For the CDR3, the DNA is TGCGCCAGCAGCTCCTCGGGAACCGGGGAGCTGTTTTTT.

The chain couples TRBV1 to TRBJ1-4; the table's D call TRBD1 went unverified against the DNA. TRBV1 is classified as a pseudogene. There are 17 residues in the CDR3. CDR3 protein: CTSSSDESGEDNEKLFF. The CDR3 nucleotides read TGCACCAGCAGCTCCGACGAATCAGGGGAAGATAATGAAAAACTGTTTTTT.

The chain joins TRBV5-4 to TRBJ2-7; tentatively, D is TRBD2 (5 bases). Trimming shortened V by 0 bases and J by 0 bases, and 7 bases separated the two germline ends. Per the germline V gene, CDR1 is SGHNT and CDR2 is YYREEE (reference sequence). The CDR3 extends over 14 amino acids. The CDR3: CASSLAGSSYEQYF. CDR3 sequence (DNA): TGTGCCAGCAGCTTGGCTGGGAGCTCCTACGAGCAGTACTTC.

V usage is TRBV5-5 and J usage is TRBJ1-4, with TRBD1 as a possible D gene (5 bases). V was trimmed by 5 bases and J by 4 bases, leaving 9 bases between them. This CDR3 contains 13 residues. Germline V gives CDR1 SGHKS, CDR2 YYEKEE (reference sequence). CDR3 nucleotides: TGTGCCAGCAGGCAGGGAGGTAATGAAAAACTGTTTTTT. Translated, it gives CASRQGGNEKLFF.

CDR3 sequence (DNA): TGTGCCAGCAGTGGGGACAGGGAGGCAGCTTATGGCTACACCTTC. It specifies CASSGDREAAYGYTF. The chain links TRBV2 to TRBJ1-2, with 9 positions matching TRBD1. V lost 4 bases to trimming and J lost 5 bases; unmatched junction nucleotides: 8. Germline V gene sequence: CDR1 SNHLY, CDR2 FYNNEI. CDR3 size: 15 residues.

The chain combines TRBV7-9 with TRBJ1-2; 7 bases are a match to TRBD1. Germline CDR1 SEHNR, CDR2 FQNEAQ (reference sequence). CDR3 length equals 16 residues. J was trimmed by 1 base and V by 0 bases; bases with no gene match: 5. For the CDR3, the DNA is TGTGCCAGCAGCTTAGCGTCGGGACAGAATAACTATGGCTACACCTTC. Amino acid sequence: CASSLASGQNNYGYTF.

This clone has just a few counts. The chain is built from TRBV27 and TRBJ1-2; D is perhaps TRBD1 (5 bases). Trimming shortened V by 3 bases and J by 8 bases, and 10 bases separated the two germline ends. This CDR3 comprises 12 residues. Germline V gives CDR1 MNHEY, CDR2 SMNVEV (reference sequence). The CDR3 DNA reads TGTGCCAGCAGTTTCGGGGGGAGAGGCTACACCTTC. Protein: CASSFGGRGYTF.

The gene calls are TRBV5-1 and TRBJ2-1; possible D gene TRBD2, 5 bases. Looked up from germline, CDR1 is SGHRS and CDR2 is YFSETQ. Trimming took off 0 bases at V and 6 bases at J, with 13 bases between the two ends. This CDR3 has 15 amino acids. The CDR3 sequence: CASSLASIQGNEQFF. In DNA form, the CDR3 reads TGCGCCAGCAGCTTGGCTAGCATACAAGGCAATGAGCAGTTCTTC.

This chain joins TRBV6-4 and TRBJ2-2; 7 bases align to TRBD2. The CDR3 covers 14 residues. Germline CDR1 MRHNA, CDR2 SNTAGT. V shed 0 bases, J shed 6 bases, and the junction held 1 base outside the gene matches. The CDR3 loop reads CASSDSGGAGELFF. The DNA of the CDR3 is TGTGCCAGCAGTGACTCGGGAGGGGCCGGGGAGCTGTTTTTT.